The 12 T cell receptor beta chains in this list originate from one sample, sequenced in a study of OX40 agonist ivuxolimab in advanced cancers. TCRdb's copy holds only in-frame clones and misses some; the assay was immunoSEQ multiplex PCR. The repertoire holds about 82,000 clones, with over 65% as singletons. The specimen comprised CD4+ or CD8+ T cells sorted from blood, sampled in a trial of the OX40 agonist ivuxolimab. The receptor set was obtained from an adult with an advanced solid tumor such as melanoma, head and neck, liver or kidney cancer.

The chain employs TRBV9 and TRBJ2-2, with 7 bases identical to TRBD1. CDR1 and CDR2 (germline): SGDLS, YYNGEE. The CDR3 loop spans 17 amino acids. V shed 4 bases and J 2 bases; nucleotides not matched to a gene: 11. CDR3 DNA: TGTGCCAGCAGCCCTTTTTGGGCAGGGGGTAACACCGGGGAGCTGTTTTTT. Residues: CASSPFWAGGNTGELFF.

The CDR3 sequence is CASRPSGGGTDTQYF. The CDR3 DNA reads TGTGCCAGCAGACCTAGCGGGGGTGGCACAGATACGCAGTATTTT. The chain uses TRBV7-2 and TRBJ2-3, with TRBD2 matching over 10 bases. The CDR3 covers 15 residues. The J segment lost 1 base and the V segment lost 6 bases, leaving 4 bases of the junction unmatched. Germline CDR1 is SGHTA and CDR2 is FQGNSA.

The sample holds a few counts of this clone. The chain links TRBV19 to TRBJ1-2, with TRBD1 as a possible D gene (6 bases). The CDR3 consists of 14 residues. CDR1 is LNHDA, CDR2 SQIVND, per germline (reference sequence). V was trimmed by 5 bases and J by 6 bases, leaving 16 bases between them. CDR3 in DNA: TGTGCCAGTAGTGTCAGGGGCATTGGGGATGGCTACACCTTC. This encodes CASSVRGIGDGYTF.

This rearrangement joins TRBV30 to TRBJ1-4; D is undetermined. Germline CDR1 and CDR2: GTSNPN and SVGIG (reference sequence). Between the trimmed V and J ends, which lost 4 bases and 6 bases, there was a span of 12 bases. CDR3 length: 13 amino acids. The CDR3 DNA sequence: TGTGCCTGGATGGGCCTGGGCCATGAAAAACTGTTTTTT. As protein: CAWMGLGHEKLFF.

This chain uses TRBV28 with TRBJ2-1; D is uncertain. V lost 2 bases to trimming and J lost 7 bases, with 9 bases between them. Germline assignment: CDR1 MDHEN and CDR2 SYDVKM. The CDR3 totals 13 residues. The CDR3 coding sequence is TGTGCCAGCAGTTTAACGGTAAAAAATGAGCAGTTCTTC. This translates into CASSLTVKNEQFF.

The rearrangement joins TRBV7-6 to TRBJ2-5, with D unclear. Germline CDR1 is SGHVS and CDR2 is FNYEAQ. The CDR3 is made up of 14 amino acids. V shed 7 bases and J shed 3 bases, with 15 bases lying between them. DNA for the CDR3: TGTGCCAGCACCCGCTCGGCAGCAAAAGAGACCCAGTACTTC. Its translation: CASTRSAAKETQYF.

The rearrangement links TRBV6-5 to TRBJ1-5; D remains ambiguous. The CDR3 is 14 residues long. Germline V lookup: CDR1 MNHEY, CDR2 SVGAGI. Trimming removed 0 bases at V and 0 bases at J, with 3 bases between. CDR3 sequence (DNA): TGTGCCAGCAGTTACTCCCATAGCAATCAGCCCCAGCATTTT. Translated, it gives CASSYSHSNQPQHF.

The CDR3 nucleotides are TGTGCCAGCAGCCCAGAGGGGGGAAAGACCCAGTACTTC. Amino acid sequence: CASSPEGGKTQYF. J is TRBJ2-5 and V is TRBV2, with D perhaps given as TRBD1 or TRBD2 (6 bases each). CDR1 SNHLY and CDR2 FYNNEI come from the germline V gene. Trimming removed 6 bases at V and 6 bases at J, with 14 bases between. The CDR3 has 13 residues.

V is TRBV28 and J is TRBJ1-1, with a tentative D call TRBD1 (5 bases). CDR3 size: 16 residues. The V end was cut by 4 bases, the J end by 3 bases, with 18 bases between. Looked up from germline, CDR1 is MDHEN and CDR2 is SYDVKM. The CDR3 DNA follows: TGTGCCAGCAGTTCCCCGGGGACGGTTGTTGACACTGAAGCTTTCTTT. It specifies CASSSPGTVVDTEAFF. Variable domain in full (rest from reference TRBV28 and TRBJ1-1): DVKVTQSSRYLVKRTGEKVFLECVQDMDHENMFWYRQDPGLGLRLIYFSYDVKMKEKGDIPEGYSVSREKKERFSLILESASTNQTSMYLCASSSPGTVVDTEAFFGQGTRLTVV.

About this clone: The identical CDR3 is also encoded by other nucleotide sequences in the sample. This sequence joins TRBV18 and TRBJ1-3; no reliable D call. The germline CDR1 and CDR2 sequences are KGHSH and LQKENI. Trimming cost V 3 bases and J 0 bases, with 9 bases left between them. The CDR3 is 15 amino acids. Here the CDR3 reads CASSPTDDSGNTIYF. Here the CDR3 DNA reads TGTGCCAGCTCACCTACGGACGACTCTGGAAACACCATATATTTT.

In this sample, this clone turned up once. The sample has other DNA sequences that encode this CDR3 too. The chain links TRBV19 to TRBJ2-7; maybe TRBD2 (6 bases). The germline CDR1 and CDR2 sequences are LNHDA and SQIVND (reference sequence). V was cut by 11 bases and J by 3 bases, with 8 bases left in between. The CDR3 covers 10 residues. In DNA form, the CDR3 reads TGTGCCTCCGGGGGCTACGAGCAGTACTTC. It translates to CASGGYEQYF.

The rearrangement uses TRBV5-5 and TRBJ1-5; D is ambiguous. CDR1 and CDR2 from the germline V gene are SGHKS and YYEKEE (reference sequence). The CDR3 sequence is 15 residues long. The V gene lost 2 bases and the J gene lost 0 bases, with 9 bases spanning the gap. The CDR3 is CASSFSADSNQPQHF. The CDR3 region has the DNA TGTGCCAGCAGCTTTAGCGCGGATAGCAATCAGCCCCAGCATTTT. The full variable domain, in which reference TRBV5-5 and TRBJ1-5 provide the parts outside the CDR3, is DAGVTQSPTHLIKTRGQQVTLRCSPISGHKSVSWYQQVLGQGPQFIFQYYEKEERGRGNFPDRFSARQFPNYSSELNVNALLLGDSALYLCASSFSADSNQPQHFGDGTRLSIL.